The entry below describes one T cell receptor (beta chain). Its recognized antigen is unknown. No per-base quality is available; no much larger clone lies one base away. The data derive from a study of T cell responses to AZD1222 COVID-19 vaccine (dated by TCRdb to about 2021). Notes on the research overall: Because spike-specific TCR depth and breadth did not differ between the two schedules, AZD1222 recipients who got a second dose at roughly 4 weeks were pooled with those who got a second dose at roughly 12 weeks. TCR sequencing covered 230 to 250 trial participants: 200 to 220 given two doses of AZD1222 and around 25 given two doses of MenACWY control vaccine. Trial participants were enrolled by age into subgroups of 18-55, 56-69 and 70-plus years, and around 150, 29 and 61 TCR-sequenced participants, respectively, were included in these subgroups. Summary of the overall study and its limitations: Reportedly, close to half of the unique spike-specific TCRs recognized epitopes lying outside the regions that are mutated in the B.1.351 and B.1.1.7 variants. The 56-69-year group was small, and its depth increase did not reach significance, likely because of low power. Participants were mostly white British and included more females than males, and it was suggested by the authors that clonal diversity may have been underestimated. Spike-specific TCR breadth and depth rose significantly after two AZD1222 doses compared with day 0 and with MenACWY recipients. Conclusions about previously exposed vaccinees are limited because only six or seven AZD1222 recipients were SARS-CoV-2 seropositive at baseline. CD4 TCRs associated with the vaccine covered the entire spike protein, and the dominant responses were in regions 160-218 and 743-854. Because no day 14 peak-response samples were available, repertoires were characterized only after the peak T cell response.

The CDR3 regions of human TCRbeta chains were analyzed by immunosequencing. The study's own analysis went as follows. TCRs in the repertoires were matched against a reference library of SARS-CoV-2-specific TCRs that had been generated with the MIRA antigen-specificity platform. Breadth was defined as the fraction of unique TCRs that were SARS-CoV-2-associated. Depth was defined as the fraction of total T cells that were SARS-CoV-2-associated. Using the MIRA data, every spike-specific TCR was mapped to the spike region that the TCR reacted to and assigned to either a CD4 or a CD8 class. Log10-transformed breadth and depth values were compared by one-way ANOVA with Sidak's multiple comparisons tests. The immuneACCESS repertoire file appears here via TCRdb, limited to in-frame rearrangements. These files lack a portion of the clones; in checked studies, under half of the deficit traces to unresolved V genes, and the cause of the others is not known. V and J calls and clone size are as listed in that table; D and trimming were resolved from the DNA. Here the sample has approximately 150,000 clones; roughly nine tenths occur a single time. Clones ranked in the top ten supply approximately 5.1% of the sample.

V is clipped by 2 bases and J by 4 bases, and the sequence between their germline boundaries is 15 bases long. Its CDR3 holds 15 amino acids, cysteine through phenylalanine. Solely the CDR3 DNA is kept, with 45 bases framed from the first base. Looking up the germline V gene yields CDR1 SGHDT and CDR2 YYEEEE. Interpreted using the paper, the time point label stands for: baseline before first vaccination. Vaccinee samples were obtained from the UK trials COV001 and COV002, which included a single-blind randomized controlled phase 2/3 trial of AZD1222 (ChAdOx1 nCoV-19) in healthy adults. For TCRbeta chain sequencing, PBMC samples were collected from trial participants at day 0 and at day 28 after the second dose.

The sequence is built from TRBV5-6 and TRBJ1-2; a weak D assignment points to TRBD1 (5 bases agree). Sequences were derived from peripheral blood, sampled on day 0 of AZD1222 vaccination. The receptor comes from an adult in good health. At the DNA level, the sequence is TGTGCCAGCAGCTTTTTATTGGACACACGCTATGGCTACACCTTC. Its protein product is CASSFLLDTRYGYTF.